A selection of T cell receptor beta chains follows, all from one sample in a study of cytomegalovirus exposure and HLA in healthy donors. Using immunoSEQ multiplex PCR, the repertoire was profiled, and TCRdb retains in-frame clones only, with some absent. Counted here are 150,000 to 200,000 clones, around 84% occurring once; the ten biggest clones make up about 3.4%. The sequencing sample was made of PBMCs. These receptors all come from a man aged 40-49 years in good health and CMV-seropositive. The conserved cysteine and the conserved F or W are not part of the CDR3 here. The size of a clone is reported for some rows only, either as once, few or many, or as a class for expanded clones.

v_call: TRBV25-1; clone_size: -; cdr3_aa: ASRGRQGAWDGYT
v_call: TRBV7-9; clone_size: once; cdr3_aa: ASSSPLRDRVARETQY
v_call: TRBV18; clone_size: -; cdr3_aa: ASSPGTLGNNSPLH
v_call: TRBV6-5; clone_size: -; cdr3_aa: ASHRGSWNEQF
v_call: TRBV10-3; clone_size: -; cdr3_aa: AISESKVAGGPKSYNEQF
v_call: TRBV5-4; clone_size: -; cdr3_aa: ASSLGQGADGAF
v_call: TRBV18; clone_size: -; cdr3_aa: ASSPLPGQGSSGNTIY
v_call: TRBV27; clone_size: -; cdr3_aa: ASTLSGPPYNEQF
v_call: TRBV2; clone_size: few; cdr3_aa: ASSVEGNEKLF
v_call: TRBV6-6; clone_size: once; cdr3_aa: ASSTLLAGVYNEQF
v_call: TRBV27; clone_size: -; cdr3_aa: ASSSPGLSSSPLH
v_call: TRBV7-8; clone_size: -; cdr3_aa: ASSLLTGPNTGELF
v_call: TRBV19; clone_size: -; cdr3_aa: ASSMAEDSYNEQF
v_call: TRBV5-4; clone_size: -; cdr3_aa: ASSLGDKTFEQY
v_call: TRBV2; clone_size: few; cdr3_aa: ASRETSGRSYNEQF
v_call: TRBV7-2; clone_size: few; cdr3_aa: ATGQGANQPQH
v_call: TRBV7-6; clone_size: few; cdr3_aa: ASSPIPGGGGPYEQY
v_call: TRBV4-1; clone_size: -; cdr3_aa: ASSQGSYGATNEKLF
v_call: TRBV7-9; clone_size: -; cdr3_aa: ASSLRASGRAMTDTQY
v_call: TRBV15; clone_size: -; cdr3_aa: ATENRLVKETQY
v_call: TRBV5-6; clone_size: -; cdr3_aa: ASSRGRAQEDTGELF
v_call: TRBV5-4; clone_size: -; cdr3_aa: ASSLAGTPYGYT